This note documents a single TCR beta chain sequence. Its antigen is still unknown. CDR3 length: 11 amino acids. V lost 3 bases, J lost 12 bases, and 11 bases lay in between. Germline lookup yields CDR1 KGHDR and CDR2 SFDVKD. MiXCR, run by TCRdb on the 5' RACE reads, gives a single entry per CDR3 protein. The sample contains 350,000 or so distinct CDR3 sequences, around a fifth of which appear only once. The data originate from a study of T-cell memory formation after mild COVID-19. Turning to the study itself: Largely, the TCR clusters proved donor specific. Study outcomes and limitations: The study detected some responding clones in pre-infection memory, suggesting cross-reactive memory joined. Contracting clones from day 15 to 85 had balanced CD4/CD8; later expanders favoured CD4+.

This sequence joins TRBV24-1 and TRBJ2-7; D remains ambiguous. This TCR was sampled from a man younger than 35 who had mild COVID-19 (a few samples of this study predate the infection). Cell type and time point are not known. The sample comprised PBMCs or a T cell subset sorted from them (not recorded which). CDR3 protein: CATSDPGHPYF. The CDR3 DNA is TGTGCCACCAGTGATCCCGGGCACCCGTACTTC.